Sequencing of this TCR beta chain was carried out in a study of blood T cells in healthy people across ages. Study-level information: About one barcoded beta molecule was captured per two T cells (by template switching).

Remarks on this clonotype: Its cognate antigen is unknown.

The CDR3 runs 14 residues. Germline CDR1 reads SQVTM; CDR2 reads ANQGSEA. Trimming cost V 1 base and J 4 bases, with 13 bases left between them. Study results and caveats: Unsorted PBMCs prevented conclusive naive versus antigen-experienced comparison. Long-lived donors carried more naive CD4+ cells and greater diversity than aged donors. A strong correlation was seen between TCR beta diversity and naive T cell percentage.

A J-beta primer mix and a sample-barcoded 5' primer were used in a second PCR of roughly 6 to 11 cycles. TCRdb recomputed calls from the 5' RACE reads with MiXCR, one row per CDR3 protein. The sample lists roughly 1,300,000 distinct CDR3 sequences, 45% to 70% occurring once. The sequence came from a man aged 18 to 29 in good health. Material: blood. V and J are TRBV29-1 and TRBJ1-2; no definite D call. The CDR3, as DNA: TGCAGCGTTGAAGCCCGTGGGAGCACCTATGGCTACACCTTC. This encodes CSVEARGSTYGYTF.